A single sample gave rise to the 24 T cell receptor beta chains below, sequenced in a study of T cells after yellow fever vaccination. TCRdb called the 5' RACE reads again in MiXCR, with one record for every CDR3 protein. The sample carries around 400,000 distinct CDR3 sequences, approximately 10% recorded once. The source material was PBMCs, sampled on the day of the first yellow fever vaccination. These receptor sequences come from a man aged 18 to 30 who received the YFV17D yellow fever vaccine.

The genes are TRBV30 and TRBJ1-5; TRBD1 is a possible D gene (6 bases). The V end lost 0 bases, the J end lost 3 bases, and 12 bases lay between the germline ends. In germline, CDR1 is GTSNPN, CDR2 SVGIG (reference sequence). The CDR3 sequence is 15 residues long. The DNA for the CDR3 is TGTGCCTGGAGTGTACAGGCAGGGGCCAATCAGCCCCAGCATTTT. This gives the protein CAWSVQAGANQPQHF.

The chain couples TRBV21-1 to TRBJ2-7; the D call TRBD1 from the table was never checked on the DNA. TRBV21-1 constitutes a pseudogene. The CDR3 has 15 amino acids. CDR3 loop: CASSNRGGVAYEQYV. Here the CDR3 DNA reads TGTGCCAGCAGCAATAGGGGGGGAGTAGCCTACGAGCAGTACGTC.

Details on this clonotype: The CDR3 does not close with the conserved phenylalanine or tryptophan, likely indicating a read error. V usage is TRBV7-9 and J usage is TRBJ1-1; 9 bases line up with TRBD1. The junction had 7 bases not matched to a gene; V was cut back by 3 bases and J by 5 bases. The CDR3 is 15 amino acids. CDR1 SEHNR and CDR2 FQNEAQ come from the germline V gene (reference sequence). CDR3: CASSLDRGRRTEAFS. The CDR3 DNA is TGTGCCAGCAGCTTGGACAGGGGCAGGCGAACTGAAGCTTTCTCT.

This clonotype appeared many times. V is TRBV7-8 and J is TRBJ2-1; D unclear. Trimming removed 0 bases at V and 3 bases at J, with 12 bases between. Germline CDR1 SGHVS, CDR2 FQNEAQ. This CDR3 is built from 16 residues. The CDR3, as DNA: TGTGCCAGCAGCTTAGCGCCAGTGCTACTCTACAATGAGCAGTTCTTC. This codes for CASSLAPVLLYNEQFF.

The rearrangement joins TRBV9 to TRBJ2-3; 7 nucleotides agree with TRBD2. The CDR3 extends over 15 amino acids. CDR1 is SGDLS and CDR2 is YYNGEE in the germline V gene. Trimming cost V 0 bases and J 4 bases; bases outside gene matches: 5. The CDR3 region has the DNA TGTGCCAGCAGCGTAGGTGGACTAGTGGCAGATACGCAGTATTTT. Translation gives CASSVGGLVADTQYF.

This clonotype showed up many times. This chain uses TRBV7-2 with TRBJ2-5; D unclear. Per the germline V gene, CDR1 is SGHTA and CDR2 is FQGNSA. The germline V and J ends were trimmed by 2 bases and 4 bases, with 11 bases remaining between them. The CDR3 is 14 residues long. CDR3 DNA: TGTGCCAGCAGCTTACAGAGTGGCCTAGAGACCCAGTACTTC. Translated: CASSLQSGLETQYF.

The J gene is TRBJ2-7, the V gene TRBV6-1; D may be TRBD1 (6 bases). The germline CDR1 and CDR2 sequences are MNHNS and SASEGT. The ends were cut back, 2 bases at V and 7 bases at J, with 9 bases in the middle. The CDR3 loop spans 12 amino acids. CDR3 DNA sequence: TGTGCCAGCAGTGAACGGGACAAAGAGCAGTACGTC. It encodes CASSERDKEQYV.

The CDR3 sequence: CASSQDTGRRLDTQYF. In DNA, the CDR3 is TGCGCCAGCAGCCAAGATACGGGCCGCAGGCTAGATACGCAGTATTTT. This chain links TRBV4-1 with TRBJ2-3; no clear D gene. The CDR3 extends over 16 amino acids. Germline V lookup: CDR1 MGHRA, CDR2 YSYEKL. Trimming shortened V by 0 bases and J by 5 bases, and 15 bases separated the two germline ends.

V and J are TRBV5-1 and TRBJ2-7; a weak D match, TRBD1 (5 bases). Trimming stripped 3 bases from V and 0 bases from J, with 13 bases between. Germline V CDR1 and CDR2: SGHRS, YFSETQ. The CDR3 contains 15 residues. The CDR3 loop reads CASSSPLDISYEQYF. As DNA, the CDR3 is TGCGCCAGCAGCTCACCCCTGGACATCTCCTACGAGCAGTACTTC.

This clonotype was recorded many times. The chain recombines TRBV11-3 with TRBJ2-7, with TRBD1 identical over 7 bases. V shed 0 bases, J shed 6 bases, and the junction held 2 bases outside the gene matches. The germline CDR1 and CDR2 sequences are SGHNT and YENEEA. The CDR3 spans 13 residues. The CDR3 DNA sequence: TGTGCCAGCAGCTTAGAGTCAGGGGGCGAGCAGTACTTC. It encodes CASSLESGGEQYF.

This clonotype was counted ten times or more. This chain uses TRBV7-6 with TRBJ2-7; 10 bases line up with TRBD2. The CDR3 sequence is 15 residues long. Germline CDR1 reads SGHVS; CDR2 reads FNYEAQ. The V and J ends lost 5 bases and 1 base, in that order; junction bases with no gene match: 5. The CDR3 sequence is CASSLIAGGSYEQYF. The CDR3, as DNA: TGTGCCAGCAGCCTCATAGCGGGGGGATCCTACGAGCAGTACTTC.

This clonotype has just a few counts. The genes are TRBV7-2 and TRBJ2-7; D is unclear. CDR1 and CDR2 (germline): SGHTA, FQGNSA. Deletions cut 5 bases from V and 9 bases from J, with 17 bases between. CDR3 length: 13 residues. The CDR3 spells CASSPPGAGAQYF. In nucleotides, the CDR3 is TGTGCCAGCAGCCCCCCAGGTGCAGGTGCGCAGTACTTC. The entire variable domain, with the rest obtained from reference TRBV7-2 and TRBJ2-7, is as follows: GAGVSQSPSNKVTEKGKDVELRCDPISGHTALYWYRQSLGQGLEFLIYFQGNSAPDKSGLPSDRFSAERTGGSVSTLTIQRTQQEDSAVYLCASSPPGAGAQYFGPGTRLTVT.

This clonotype was recorded many times. This chain connects TRBV5-8 to TRBJ2-7, with TRBD2 as a possible D gene (6 bases). The V end lost 4 bases, the J end lost 0 bases, and 8 bases lay between the germline ends. The CDR3 is 13 amino acids. Germline CDR1 is SGHTS and CDR2 is YDEGEE. CDR3 in amino acids: CASSRGTSYEQYV. DNA for the CDR3: TGTGCCAGCAGCCGGGGGACCTCCTACGAGCAGTACGTC.

The rearrangement uses TRBV7-8 and TRBJ1-6; D may be TRBD1 (6 bases). The CDR3 loop spans 18 amino acids. V shed 2 bases and J shed 3 bases, with 17 bases lying between them. CDR1 is SGHVS and CDR2 is FQNEAQ in the germline V gene. In DNA, the CDR3 is TGTGCCAGCAGCTTATACGTCAGGGGCGGCCTCTATAATTCACCCCTCCACTTT. As protein: CASSLYVRGGLYNSPLHF. Drawing the rest from reference TRBV7-8 and TRBJ1-6, the complete variable domain is GAGVSQSPRYKVAKRGQDVALRCDPISGHVSLFWYQQALGQGPEFLTYFQNEAQLDKSGLPSDRFFAERPEGSVSTLKIQRTQQEDSAVYLCASSLYVRGGLYNSPLHFGNGTRLTVT.

The chain employs TRBV11-1 and TRBJ2-3; no clear D gene. The CDR3 runs to 15 residues. CDR1 and CDR2 (germline): SGHAT, FQDESV (reference sequence). Trimming cost V 5 bases and J 2 bases, with 14 bases left between them. The CDR3 DNA reads TGTGCCAGCAGCATTAGACGGGCACCCACAGATACGCAGTATTTT. It codes for CASSIRRAPTDTQYF.

This clonotype was counted only a few times. The chain combines TRBV6-2 or TRBV6-3 with TRBJ1-5; D is unresolved. Germline V gene lookup returns CDR1 MNHEY and CDR2 SVGEGT. V was pared by 0 bases and J by 6 bases, with 9 bases between. The CDR3 consists of 14 residues. CDR3 region: CASSYSSRGQPQHF. Written as DNA, the CDR3 is TGTGCCAGCAGTTACTCGAGCCGGGGTCAGCCCCAGCATTTT.

J is TRBJ2-1 and V is TRBV11-2; D call uncertain. Germline V lookup: CDR1 SGHAT, CDR2 FQNNGV. The CDR3 extends over 20 amino acids. V gave up 5 bases and J gave up 1 base, with 27 bases separating them. CDR3 nucleotides: TGTGCCAGCAGCAAACCCGGGCCAGACATATCCCACCCTTCCTACAATGAGCAGTTCTTC. Translating gives CASSKPGPDISHPSYNEQFF.

The CDR3 DNA follows: TGTGCCAGCAGCTCCGACAGGGAGCAGTTCTTC. Its translation: CASSSDREQFF. The rearrangement joins TRBV11-3 to TRBJ2-1, with D possibly being TRBD1 (6 bases). The length of the CDR3 is 11 residues. V was shortened by 4 bases and J by 10 bases, with 8 bases between the two germline ends. Germline V gives CDR1 SGHNT, CDR2 YENEEA.

The V call is TRBV6-2 or TRBV6-3, the J call TRBJ1-1; D unclear. The length of the CDR3 is 13 residues. The V gene's germline CDR1 is MNHEY and CDR2 SVGEGT. The V and J ends lost 6 bases and 6 bases respectively, with 14 bases between them. The CDR3 protein is CASSPPERAEAFF. For the CDR3, the DNA is TGTGCCAGCAGCCCCCCGGAAAGGGCTGAAGCTTTCTTT.

The table lists this clonotype with a few counts. V and J are TRBV5-1 and TRBJ1-2; a weak D match, TRBD1 (5 bases). The V end was cut by 1 base, the J end by 3 bases, with 10 bases between. This CDR3 comprises 14 residues. CDR1 is SGHRS and CDR2 is YFSETQ in the germline V gene. DNA for the CDR3: TGCGCCAGCAGCTTGACTCAGGGTGACTATGGCTACACCTTC. Its translation is CASSLTQGDYGYTF.

This clonotype was detected a few times. The chain links TRBV29-1 to TRBJ2-2, with D possibly being TRBD1 (6 bases). CDR1 is SQVTM and CDR2 is ANQGSEA in the germline V gene. V was trimmed by 7 bases and J by 1 base, leaving 13 bases between them. The CDR3 covers 14 residues. Written as DNA, the CDR3 is TGCAGCGGGGGCAGGGGCGAGAACACCGGGGAGCTGTTTTTT. Its protein is CSGGRGENTGELFF.

V is TRBV7-9 and J is TRBJ2-7; weak D call: TRBD1 (6 bases). Germline CDR1 and CDR2: SEHNR and FQNEAQ (reference sequence). The CDR3 sequence is 17 residues long. V was trimmed by 2 bases and J by 0 bases, leaving 17 bases between them. The chain's CDR3 is CASSLMRWGQFSYEQYF. CDR3 coding DNA: TGTGCCAGCAGCTTAATGCGGTGGGGGCAGTTCTCCTACGAGCAGTACTTC. The full variable domain, with the rest looked up from reference TRBV7-9 and TRBJ2-7, is DTGVSQNPRHKITKRGQNVTFRCDPISEHNRLYWYRQTLGQGPEFLTYFQNEAQLEKSRLLSDRFSAERPKGSFSTLEIQRTEQGDSAMYLCASSLMRWGQFSYEQYFGPGTRLTVT.

This clonotype was seen only a few times. This chain links TRBV30 with TRBJ1-5, with D uncertain. CDR1 and CDR2 from the germline V gene are GTSNPN and SVGIG (reference sequence). With 0 bases removed from V and 6 bases from J, the gap between germline ends came to 9 bases. The CDR3 has 13 residues. The CDR3 coding sequence is TGTGCCTGGAGTGTACACTCGGGTCAGCCCCAGCATTTT. Translation gives CAWSVHSGQPQHF.

This clonotype was seen repeatedly, ten times or more. One end of the junction is discordant with germline, which a read error may explain. The chain links TRBV5-1 to TRBJ2-2; 7 nucleotides align to TRBD2. CDR3 length: 15 residues. Germline-derived CDR1 and CDR2 are SGHRS and YFSETQ. The CDR3 nucleotides read TGTGCCAGCAGCTTCGGGGGGACTAACACCGGGGAGCTGTTTTTT. Its translation is CASSFGGTNTGELFF.